The sample holds a few counts of the clone carrying this TCR beta chain. Its antigen is not known. This entry comes from a study of beta chain features in type 1 diabetes. Study-wide results and caveats: The VDJ junctions of type 1 diabetes patients carried fewer insertions and more deletions. People with Type 1 diabetes carried modestly yet significantly shorter TCRB CDR3s in all four CD4+ subsets. TCRB repertoires of naive, central memory and Treg cells appeared more similar among patients than among healthy donors.

The investigators reverse transcribed all of the isolated RNA, so they sequenced expressed TCRB transcripts. TCRdb's table, derived via immunoSEQ multiplex PCR, lists solely in-frame clones and lacks some. The sample lists hundreds of thousands of clones; 13% were seen once. A single heparinised blood sample, averaging roughly 0.11 L, was obtained per donor. Central memory, naive, regulatory and stem cell-like memory CD4+ cells were sorted by CD45RO/CCR7/CD25/CD127/CD95/CD27. The CDR3 consists of 14 residues. Germline V gene data show CDR1 as LNHDA and CDR2 as SQIVND (reference sequence). Between the trimmed V and J ends, which lost 7 bases and 2 bases, there was a span of 13 bases.

The clonotype was recovered from a young man with type 1 diabetes. The chain has TRBV19 and TRBJ2-3, with a tentative D call TRBD1 (6 bases). What was sequenced was naive CD4+ T cells from blood. CDR3 bases: TGTGCCAGTAAACAGGGAGAAATCACAGATACGCAGTATTTT. Its protein is CASKQGEITDTQYF.